Listed below are T cell receptor beta chains from one sample, sequenced in a study of cytomegalovirus exposure and HLA in healthy donors. Repertoires were generated with immunoSEQ multiplex PCR, while TCRdb's copy carries only in-frame clones and drops some. The repertoire holds some 120,000 clones, with over 60% as singletons. The specimen sequenced was PBMCs. The receptor source for this set is a female donor in good health and CMV-seronegative. Both conserved end residues are part of each CDR3. Each record gives: clone size, D gene, V gene, J gene, CDR3 protein, CDR3 DNA. The D gene is left open where the match is weak. Rows may omit the clone size; those that give it use once, few, many or a size class.

clone_size: -
d_call: -
v_call: TRBV30
j_call: TRBJ2-6
cdr3_aa: CAWSVTGMGANVLTF
cdr3_nt: TGTGCCTGGAGTGTAACAGGCATGGGGGCCAACGTCCTGACTTTC

clone_size: -
d_call: -
v_call: TRBV7-6
j_call: TRBJ1-3
cdr3_aa: CASSTLLTAPGNTIYF
cdr3_nt: TGTGCCAGCAGCACCCTCCTGACAGCACCTGGAAACACCATATATTTT

clone_size: -
d_call: -
v_call: TRBV9
j_call: TRBJ2-7
cdr3_aa: CASSVGGGLSYEQYF
cdr3_nt: TGTGCCAGCAGCGTAGGGGGGGGCCTTTCCTACGAGCAGTACTTC

clone_size: -
d_call: TRBD1
v_call: TRBV19
j_call: TRBJ2-4
cdr3_aa: CASSGQGRDIQYF
cdr3_nt: TGTGCCAGTAGTGGACAGGGAAGAGACATTCAGTACTTC

clone_size: -
d_call: -
v_call: TRBV7-2
j_call: TRBJ2-1
cdr3_aa: CASSLAGAKGNEQFF
cdr3_nt: TGTGCCAGCAGCTTAGCGGGGGCGAAGGGGAATGAGCAGTTCTTC

clone_size: -
d_call: TRBD1
v_call: TRBV5-1
j_call: TRBJ1-1
cdr3_aa: CASSLTGTVSNF
cdr3_nt: TGCGCCAGCAGCTTGACCGGGACAGTTAGCAACTTT

clone_size: -
d_call: TRBD2
v_call: TRBV7-2
j_call: TRBJ2-1
cdr3_aa: CASSTPSGGASSYNEQFF
cdr3_nt: TGTGCCAGCAGCACCCCTAGCGGGGGGGCCAGCTCCTACAATGAGCAGTTCTTC

clone_size: -
d_call: TRBD1
v_call: TRBV27
j_call: TRBJ1-6
cdr3_aa: CASSLSGDRVHSPLHF
cdr3_nt: TGTGCCAGCAGTTTATCGGGAGACAGGGTTCATTCACCCCTCCACTTT

clone_size: -
d_call: -
v_call: TRBV5-5
j_call: TRBJ1-1
cdr3_aa: CASTWGRNTEAFF
cdr3_nt: TGTGCCAGCACCTGGGGGCGGAACACTGAAGCTTTCTTT

clone_size: -
d_call: TRBD1
v_call: TRBV6-5
j_call: TRBJ1-2
cdr3_aa: CASSSGQGLGYGYTF
cdr3_nt: TGTGCCAGCAGCTCCGGACAGGGCCTCGGCTATGGCTACACCTTC

clone_size: -
d_call: TRBD2
v_call: TRBV18
j_call: TRBJ2-5
cdr3_aa: CASSPPGLALGTQYF
cdr3_nt: TGTGCCAGCTCACCGCCTGGACTAGCCTTGGGGACCCAGTACTTC

clone_size: -
d_call: -
v_call: TRBV10-2
j_call: TRBJ2-7
cdr3_aa: CASSPTGSSYEQYF
cdr3_nt: TGCGCCAGCAGCCCCACAGGGTCCTCCTACGAGCAGTACTTC

clone_size: -
d_call: TRBD1
v_call: TRBV5-1
j_call: TRBJ1-2
cdr3_aa: CASSLGSGTALYGYTF
cdr3_nt: TGCGCCAGCAGCTTGGGATCCGGGACAGCACTCTATGGCTACACCTTC

clone_size: -
d_call: TRBD1
v_call: TRBV4-1
j_call: TRBJ2-4
cdr3_aa: CASSSSDRAVAKNIQYF
cdr3_nt: TGCGCCAGCAGCTCCTCGGACAGGGCTGTAGCCAAAAACATTCAGTACTTC

clone_size: -
d_call: -
v_call: TRBV7-2
j_call: TRBJ2-7
cdr3_aa: CASTTRAEYEQYF
cdr3_nt: TGTGCCAGCACCACCAGGGCCGAATACGAGCAGTACTTC

clone_size: -
d_call: -
v_call: TRBV7-8
j_call: TRBJ1-1
cdr3_aa: CASSLTSTVGEAFF
cdr3_nt: TGTGCCAGCAGCCTAACCTCGACAGTGGGGGAAGCTTTCTTT

clone_size: -
d_call: -
v_call: TRBV7-9
j_call: TRBJ2-7
cdr3_aa: CASSFNQGYEQYF
cdr3_nt: TGTGCCAGCAGCTTCAATCAGGGGTACGAGCAGTACTTC

clone_size: -
d_call: -
v_call: TRBV5-1
j_call: TRBJ2-7
cdr3_aa: CASSFSRGSSYEQYF
cdr3_nt: TGCGCCAGCAGCTTCAGTCGGGGGTCATCGTACGAGCAGTACTTC

clone_size: -
d_call: TRBD1
v_call: TRBV4-2
j_call: TRBJ1-5
cdr3_aa: CASSQARQGGNQPQHF
cdr3_nt: TGTGCCAGCAGCCAAGCGCGACAGGGGGGCAATCAGCCCCAGCATTTT

clone_size: -
d_call: TRBD1
v_call: TRBV5-6
j_call: TRBJ1-2
cdr3_aa: CASSLSDRGHGYTF
cdr3_nt: TGTGCCAGCAGCTTGAGCGACAGGGGACATGGCTACACCTTC

clone_size: -
d_call: -
v_call: TRBV29-1
j_call: TRBJ1-2
cdr3_aa: CREDSPSNYGYTF
cdr3_nt: TGCAGAGAGGACAGCCCTTCTAACTATGGCTACACCTTC

clone_size: -
d_call: TRBD2
v_call: TRBV27
j_call: TRBJ2-7
cdr3_aa: CATPPGGYITTERYEQYF
cdr3_nt: TGTGCCACTCCGCCGGGGGGGTACATTACTACCGAGAGGTACGAGCAGTACTTC

clone_size: once
d_call: TRBD2
v_call: TRBV9
j_call: TRBJ2-7
cdr3_aa: CASSARASGGEQYF
cdr3_nt: TGTGCCAGCAGCGCAAGGGCTAGCGGGGGAGAGCAGTACTTC

clone_size: -
d_call: TRBD1
v_call: TRBV27
j_call: TRBJ2-5
cdr3_aa: CASSFRGRQETQYF
cdr3_nt: TGTGCCAGCAGTTTCAGGGGGCGCCAAGAGACCCAGTACTTC

clone_size: -
d_call: -
v_call: TRBV12-5
j_call: TRBJ2-7
cdr3_aa: CASAGLGQSYEQYF
cdr3_nt: TGTGCTAGTGCTGGACTCGGACAGTCCTACGAGCAGTACTTC